The sequence of this T cell receptor (beta chain) was determined in a study of T cell repertoires in cytomegalovirus infection (dated by TCRdb to about 2019). Study-wide context: Donor HLA type was relevant to the analysis, as public TCR beta signatures indicated carriage of CMV infection together with the matching HLA type.

Sequencing relied on an Illumina HiSeq 1500. TCRdb redid the processing of the public reads, applying fastp at Q25 and MiXCR, and retained in-frame beta chains. Identical CDR3 protein sequences are pooled into one entry, listed with their most common genes and DNA. This sample is represented by about 150,000 distinct CDR3 sequences; 23% of them were singletons. The ten biggest clones cover roughly 11% of the sample. Study-wide findings and limitations: In both this cohort and an independent 352-donor cohort, the cumulative frequency of public TCR beta family members distinguished carriers of CMV infection plus the relevant HLA type. The ex vivo response was dominated by HLA-C-restricted CMV-specific TCR beta clonotypes, which also provided the single most frequent clonotype in two of eight donors.

The germline V gene encodes CDR1 SGHNT and CDR2 YENEEA. Ends trimmed: V by 5 bases, J by 6 bases; bases unmatched to a gene: 9. The CDR3 goes from the cysteine to the phenylalanine over 16 residues. Of all the DNA, just the CDR3 is kept, 48 bases in frame from base 1. With respect to this clonotype: No antigen is known for it. The record has no base qualities; no much larger clone is one base away.

In this chain, TRBV11-3 is recombined with TRBJ2-1; the central 11 bases match TRBD2. The sequence derives from a human donor in good health (CMV status not recorded). Some clones in this sample may be carry-over from other donors' samples. The specimen was PBMCs. In nucleotide form, the sequence is TGTGCCAGCAGCACCGGGACTAGCGGAAAATTCAATGAGCAGTTCTTC. Its translation reads: CASSTGTSGKFNEQFF. With the rest looked up from the reference TRBV11-3 and TRBJ2-1 genes rather than sequenced, the full variable domain is EAGVVQSPRYKIIEKKQPVAFWCNPISGHNTLYWYLQNLGQGPELLIRYENEEAVDDSQLPKDRFSAERLKGVDSTLKIQPAELGDSAVYLCASSTGTSGKFNEQFFGPGTRLTVL.